The 16 T cell receptor beta chains given below trace back to one sample, sequenced in a study of cytomegalovirus exposure and HLA in healthy donors. It was with 60 Vbeta and 13 Jbeta primers that the PCR ran. TCRdb's table, derived via immunoSEQ multiplex PCR, lists solely in-frame clones and lacks some. The table has over 150,000 clones, about 72% seen once. Sequencing was carried out using PBMCs. These receptors originate from a man aged 25-45 years in good health and CMV-seropositive.

This clone was seen only a few times. V usage is TRBV7-9 and J usage is TRBJ2-2; D may be TRBD1 (5 bases). V lost 1 base and J lost 6, with 15 bases in between. The CDR3 is 16 residues long. CDR1 and CDR2 from the germline V gene are SEHNR and FQNEAQ (reference sequence). For the CDR3, the DNA is TGTGCCAGCAGCTTAGAACAGGCGCGGTGGGCCGGGGAGCTGTTTTTT. Its translation: CASSLEQARWAGELFF. The complete variable domain, with remaining parts taken from reference TRBV7-9 and TRBJ2-2, reads DTGVSQNPRHKITKRGQNVTFRCDPISEHNRLYWYRQTLGQGPEFLTYFQNEAQLEKSRLLSDRFSAERPKGSFSTLEIQRTEQGDSAMYLCASSLEQARWAGELFFGEGSRLTVL.

The rearrangement links TRBV7-3 to TRBJ2-1, with 8 nucleotides matching TRBD1. The CDR3 length is 16 residues. The V gene's germline CDR1 is SGHTA and CDR2 FQGTGA. V lost 5 bases to trimming and J lost 0 bases; unmatched junction nucleotides: 6. The CDR3 here is CASSAAGGPSYNEQFF. CDR3 coding DNA: TGTGCCAGCAGCGCAGCAGGGGGCCCCTCCTACAATGAGCAGTTCTTC.

Comments on this clone: Other nucleotide sequences from this sample produce the same CDR3. The genes are TRBV5-1 and TRBJ1-5; the match to TRBD1 covers 8 bases. The V and J ends lost 4 bases and 5 bases, in that order; junction bases with no gene match: 2. This CDR3 comprises 13 residues. The V gene's germline CDR1 is SGHRS and CDR2 YFSETQ. The CDR3 DNA reads TGCGCCAGCAGCCTACAGGGGGATCAGCCCCAGCATTTT. Amino acids: CASSLQGDQPQHF.

The gene calls are TRBV19 and TRBJ2-3; D may be TRBD2 (6 bases). This CDR3 is 15 amino acids long. Trimming pared 5 bases from V and 3 bases from J, leaving 15 bases between. Per the germline V gene, CDR1 is LNHDA and CDR2 is SQIVND (reference sequence). CDR3 nucleotides: TGTGCCAGTAGTTTCCTGGGCGCGGGGACAGATACGCAGTATTTT. This codes for CASSFLGAGTDTQYF.

The V call is TRBV18, the J call TRBJ2-1, with TRBD1 identical over 7 bases. Losses at the gene ends were 3 bases for V and 3 bases for J; bases not matched to a gene: 2. CDR3 length: 14 residues. Per the germline V gene, CDR1 is KGHSH and CDR2 is LQKENI. DNA of the CDR3: TGTGCCAGCTCACCGGGACAGAACTACAATGAGCAGTTCTTC. Residues: CASSPGQNYNEQFF.

The chain combines TRBV2 with TRBJ1-6; 7 positions match TRBD1. Trimming at V came to 7 bases and at J to 7 bases, leaving 7 bases not matched to a gene. Germline-derived CDR1 and CDR2 are SNHLY and FYNNEI. This CDR3 spans 14 amino acids. CDR3: CASNPVGQNSPLHF. The DNA for the CDR3 is TGTGCCAGCAACCCTGTGGGACAGAATTCACCCCTCCACTTT.

The rearrangement uses TRBV13 and TRBJ2-7, with D perhaps TRBD1 (7 bases). V lost 5 bases to trimming and J lost 0 bases, with 23 bases between them. The germline V gene encodes CDR1 PRHDT and CDR2 FYEKMQ (reference sequence). The length of the CDR3 is 18 residues. CDR3 bases: TGTGCCAGCAGCCCCAACAGGGGACTCCACCGGAGCTCCTACGAGCAGTACTTC. Translating it yields CASSPNRGLHRSSYEQYF. The full variable domain, rest sourced from reference TRBV13 and TRBJ2-7, is AAGVIQSPRHLIKEKRETATLKCYPIPRHDTVYWYQQGPGQDPQFLISFYEKMQSDKGSIPDRFSAQQFSDYHSELNMSSLELGDSALYFCASSPNRGLHRSSYEQYFGPGTRLTVT.

This chain links TRBV11-3 with TRBJ1-1; no clear D gene. CDR1 is SGHNT and CDR2 is YENEEA in the germline V gene. V lost 0 bases and J lost 9, with 8 bases in between. The CDR3 spans 12 residues. The CDR3 protein is CASSLDRDQAFF. Written as DNA, the CDR3 is TGTGCCAGCAGCTTAGATCGGGATCAAGCTTTCTTT.

The chain is built from TRBV7-6 and TRBJ1-1; D possibly corresponds to TRBD1 (5 bases). The germline V gene has CDR1 SGHVS and CDR2 FNYEAQ. The CDR3 is made up of 15 amino acids. V dropped 2 bases and J dropped 0 bases, with 10 bases sitting between them. The CDR3 nucleotides read TGTGCCAGCAGCTTAAGTGCAGGGTTGAACACTGAAGCTTTCTTT. Residues: CASSLSAGLNTEAFF.

The chain has TRBV19 and TRBJ2-5; 8 nucleotides line up with TRBD2. The germline CDR1 and CDR2 sequences are LNHDA and SQIVND (reference sequence). The CDR3 is 14 amino acids. CDR3 nucleotide sequence: TGTGCTTCATCACCCGCGGGGGGCGGAGAGACCCAGTACTTC. Amino acid sequence: CASSPAGGGETQYF.

The chain uses TRBV2 and TRBJ2-7; 9 bases line up with TRBD1. This CDR3 is built from 13 residues. Germline CDR1 SNHLY, CDR2 FYNNEI. Losses at the gene ends were 4 bases for V and 6 bases for J; bases not matched to a gene: 4. The CDR3 DNA reads TGTGCCAGCAGTGGGGGACAGGGCGGCGAGCAGTACTTC. This translates into CASSGGQGGEQYF. The full variable domain, completed using reference TRBV2 and TRBJ2-7, is EPEVTQTPSHQVTQMGQEVILRCVPISNHLYFYWYRQILGQKVEFLVSFYNNEISEKSEIFDDQFSVERPDGSNFTLKIRSTKLEDSAMYFCASSGGQGGEQYFGPGTRLTVT.

J is TRBJ2-7 and V is TRBV4-1, with D possibly matching TRBD1 (6 bases). Germline CDR1 MGHRA, CDR2 YSYEKL. This CDR3 comprises 18 residues. V lost 0 bases and J lost 0, with 18 bases in between. This chain's CDR3 is CASSQDSKGTPVSYEQYF. CDR3 DNA: TGCGCCAGCAGCCAAGATTCAAAAGGGACACCAGTCTCCTACGAGCAGTACTTC.

This chain connects TRBV19 to TRBJ1-4; TRBD1 aligns across 9 bases. The CDR3 is 15 residues long. V shed 9 bases, J shed 3 bases, and the junction held 8 bases outside the gene matches. Germline V lookup: CDR1 LNHDA, CDR2 SQIVND (reference sequence). The CDR3 nucleotides read TGTGCCAGCCGTACAGGGGGCGCGTCTAATGAAAAACTGTTTTTT. Amino acid sequence: CASRTGGASNEKLFF.

V and J are TRBV28 and TRBJ2-7, with a weak D call TRBD2 (7 bases). Germline CDR1 is MDHEN and CDR2 is SYDVKM. Trimming left V 8 bases short and J 2 bases short, with 10 bases between. This CDR3 has 12 residues. CDR3 coding DNA: TGTGCCAGCGGGGAGGGGGCCTACGAGCAGTACTTC. Its translation is CASGEGAYEQYF.

The chain carries TRBV7-9 and TRBJ1-6; 7 positions agree with TRBD1. The V gene end was trimmed by 10 bases and the J gene end by 0 bases; junction bases not matched to a gene: 6. The CDR3 has 15 amino acids. Germline CDR1 reads SEHNR; CDR2 reads FQNEAQ (reference sequence). For the CDR3, the DNA is TGTGCCACCAGAGGGGACAGCTCCTATAATTCACCCCTCCACTTT. This gives the protein CATRGDSSYNSPLHF.

The V and J genes are TRBV4-1 and TRBJ2-3; D not resolved. Deletions cut 4 bases from V and 3 bases from J, with 8 bases between. CDR1 and CDR2 (germline): MGHRA, YSYEKL. The CDR3 covers 13 residues. Here the CDR3 reads CASSRRSTDTQYF. The CDR3 nucleotides read TGCGCCAGCAGCCGCAGATCAACAGATACGCAGTATTTT.